Sequencing of this T cell receptor beta chain was carried out in a study of OX40 agonist ivuxolimab in advanced cancers. Concerning the study at large: Ivuxolimab, which targeted the costimulatory receptor OX40 (CD134), was an agonistic, fully human IgG2 monoclonal antibody. Intravenous ivuxolimab was administered to patients every 2 weeks at six dose levels: 0.01, 0.1, 0.3, 1.5, 3 and 10 mg/kg. Among the 50 to 55 dose-escalation patients, around 20 had hepatocellular carcinoma, approximately 15 melanoma, 9 renal cell carcinoma and 9 head and neck cancer. The dose-escalation cohort was over 70% male with a mean age of 60 years, ranging from roughly 20 to 80. Patients were allowed to have had prior anti-PD-1, anti-PD-L1 or anti-CTLA-4 therapy, and around 43% of the dose-escalation patients had been treated with checkpoint inhibitors. Three dose-escalation patients achieved partial responses, one with hepatocellular carcinoma and two with cutaneous melanoma. Peripheral TCRbeta sequencing was intended to test whether TCR sequence diversity was altered and clonal T-cell expansion was caused by ivuxolimab. The paper covers the monotherapy dose-escalation part of the phase I ivuxolimab trial, which included N = 52 patients.

CDR1 and CDR2 (SGHDT, YYEEEE) derive from the germline V gene. The CDR3 sequence holds 15 residues, the cysteine and phenylalanine included. CDR3 DNA is the only sequence kept; it has 45 bases, read in frame from the first base. V sheds 0 bases and J sheds 3 bases, leaving 13 bases between their ends. What the authors observed across the whole study: After ivuxolimab, more expanded clones were found on average in CD8+ T cells than in CD4+ T cells. At doses from 0.1 to 3.0 mg/kg, clonal expansion was seen in both CD4+ and CD8+ blood T cells between baseline and week 6. In the 0.1-3.0 mg/kg groups, partial responders had among the lowest normalized peripheral clonal expansion, particularly in CD8+ T cells. Low levels of normalized T-cell clonal expansion were also seen in some nonresponding patients. Which antigens the clonally expanded peripheral T cells were specific for was not determined.

As to this clone: Its target antigen remains unknown. Base-call qualities are not available, and no considerably larger clone is one nucleotide away.

Genomic DNA was extracted from sorted cells for sequencing of the TCRbeta CDR3 region. The immunoSEQ Assay was used to sequence the TCRbeta CDR3 regions. The source is immuneACCESS, and TCRdb retained only in-frame sequences with V and J called. Part of the clones is not carried over; for the studies checked, unresolved V genes explain less than half of this, and the remainder is unexplained. The sample includes tens of thousands of clones, with around nine tenths observed a single time. About 2.6% of the sample is held by the ten biggest clonotypes. Patients with a history of autoimmune disease or receiving systemic immunosuppression were excluded from the trial. In every dose cohort, peripheral blood was drawn for TCR sequencing at baseline, cycle 4 day 1, and cycle 7 day 1. The samples were drawn from a first-in-human, open-label, multicenter phase I dose-escalation trial of ivuxolimab. Adults with locally advanced or metastatic melanoma, renal cell, hepatocellular, or head and neck squamous cell carcinoma were enrolled in the trial. Before TCR sequencing, CD4+ and CD8+ T cells were separately sorted from peripheral blood.

This receptor was obtained from an adult with an advanced solid tumor such as melanoma, head and neck, liver or kidney cancer. Recombination linked TRBV5-6 to TRBJ2-7, with TRBD2 tentatively as D gene (5 bases match). This sample comprised CD4+ or CD8+ T cells sorted from blood, obtained in a trial of the OX40 agonist ivuxolimab. The CDR3 amino acid sequence is: CASSLGGIVNYEQYF. The nucleotide sequence is TGTGCCAGCAGCTTGGGAGGGATAGTTAACTACGAGCAGTACTTC.